The 24 T cell receptor beta chains in this list originate from one sample, sequenced in a study of T cells in Graves' hyperthyroidism and ophthalmopathy. The investigators amplified TCR beta CDR3 regions from RNA transcripts. Primed by the HTBI set, a first-round RT-PCR was run on the TCR CDR3. One entry per CDR3 protein results from TCRdb running MiXCR on the multiplex PCR reads. Among some 800,000 distinct CDR3 sequences listed, about 38% were seen once. The source material was blood. The receptors shown here come from a man in his late teens or twenties with Graves' hyperthyroidism.

This clonotype was observed a handful of times. This chain uses TRBV12-3 or TRBV12-4 with TRBJ2-2; D may correspond to TRBD1 or TRBD2 (6 bases each). The V end was cut by 0 bases, the J end by 6 bases, with 14 bases between. CDR3 size: 16 residues. CDR3: CASSLAGGFAAGELFF. CDR3 nucleotides: TGTGCCAGCAGTTTAGCCGGGGGCTTTGCAGCCGGGGAGCTGTTTTTT.

Concerning this clonotype: An end of the junction does not agree with germline; a read error may underlie this. The chain combines TRBV10-3 with TRBJ1-1; 7 nucleotides match TRBD1. Germline V lookup: CDR1 ENHRY, CDR2 SYGVKD. The CDR3 spans 15 residues. In DNA form, the CDR3 reads TGTGCCAGCAGTTACTCGAGGGGACAGACCACTGAAGCTTTCTTT. It specifies CASSYSRGQTTEAFF.

The V call is TRBV7-2, the J call TRBJ2-5; D gene uncertain. V lost 3 bases, J lost 0 bases, and 14 bases lay in between. This CDR3 is 16 amino acids long. Germline V lookup: CDR1 SGHTA, CDR2 FQGNSA. For the CDR3, the DNA is TGTGCCAGCAGCTTTTACCCCCCGAGCCACCAAGAGACCCAGTACTTC. This translates into CASSFYPPSHQETQYF.

This clonotype was seen only a few times. This chain links TRBV20-1 with TRBJ2-5; unclear D gene. The CDR3 is 14 amino acids. Germline V lookup: CDR1 DFQATT, CDR2 SNEGSKA (reference sequence). The V and J ends lost 7 bases and 5 bases respectively, with 20 bases between them. CDR3: CSVPVLKNGETQYF. The CDR3 DNA is TGCAGTGTTCCAGTTCTGAAAAATGGGGAGACCCAGTACTTC.

The chain couples TRBV7-8 to TRBJ2-7; TRBD2 agrees at 8 bases. Looked up from germline, CDR1 is SGHVS and CDR2 is FQNEAQ. V lost 7 bases to trimming and J lost 4 bases; unmatched junction nucleotides: 12. The CDR3 consists of 15 residues. The CDR3 coding sequence is TGTGCCAGCAACCCCCGCCGGGGGGGATCGTACGAGCAGTACTTC. Protein product: CASNPRRGGSYEQYF.

This clonotype was detected ten times or more. The J gene is TRBJ2-7, the V gene TRBV19, with D tentatively TRBD1 (6 bases). The germline gives CDR1 LNHDA, CDR2 SQIVND (reference sequence). The CDR3 length is 16 residues. The V end was cut by 2 bases, the J end by 5 bases, with 19 bases between. DNA of the CDR3: TGTGCCAGTAGTATAAAATTCGGGACACGGCGGGACGAGCAGTACTTC. It specifies CASSIKFGTRRDEQYF. The whole variable domain, remainder taken from reference TRBV19 and TRBJ2-7, is DGGITQSPKYLFRKEGQNVTLSCEQNLNHDAMYWYRQDPGQGLRLIYYSQIVNDFQKGDIAEGYSVSREKKESFPLTVTSAQKNPTAFYLCASSIKFGTRRDEQYFGPGTRLTVT.

This clonotype was counted many times. The J gene is TRBJ1-5, the V gene TRBV29-1, with 7 bases identical to TRBD1. From germline, CDR1 is SQVTM and CDR2 ANQGSEA. V dropped 4 bases and J dropped 4; count of bases not matched to a gene: 7. The CDR3 contains 14 residues. CDR3 protein: CSVGTGQSNQPQHF. DNA for the CDR3: TGCAGCGTTGGAACGGGACAGTCGAATCAGCCCCAGCATTTT.

This clonotype occurred a few times. The chain links TRBV10-2 to TRBJ1-2, with D uncertain. Trimming removed 6 bases at V and 5 bases at J, with 16 bases between. The CDR3 is 14 residues long. Looked up from germline, CDR1 is WSHSY and CDR2 is SAAADI. The CDR3 protein is CASSFGDGRYGYTF. CDR3 nucleotides: TGCGCCAGCAGCTTCGGTGACGGGAGGTATGGCTACACCTTC.

This CDR3 is CASSPLAGSLYEQYF. In DNA form, the CDR3 reads TGTGCCAGCAGCCCACTAGCGGGAAGCCTCTACGAGCAGTACTTC. The V call is TRBV24-1, the J call TRBJ2-7; 10 bases line up with TRBD2. Germline CDR1 KGHDR, CDR2 SFDVKD. The CDR3 extends over 15 amino acids. V lost 11 bases and J lost 3; bases outside the gene matches: 12.

The sample holds a few counts of this clonotype. The chain couples TRBV7-9 to TRBJ1-4; tentative D call: TRBD1 (5 bases). Per germline, CDR1 SEHNR and CDR2 FQNEAQ (reference sequence). This CDR3 comprises 14 residues. The V gene lost 0 bases and the J gene lost 8 bases, with 10 bases spanning the gap. The CDR3 coding sequence is TGTGCCAGCAGCTTAGCTTCAGGGAGGGAAAAACTGTTTTTT. This translates into CASSLASGREKLFF.

This clonotype appeared many times. The chain links TRBV29-1 to TRBJ2-6; D could derive from TRBD1 or TRBD2 (6 bases each). Between the trimmed V and J ends, which lost 6 bases and 2 bases, there was a span of 14 bases. CDR3 length equals 15 residues. CDR1 is SQVTM and CDR2 is ANQGSEA in the germline V gene. The CDR3 bases are TGCAGCGTGGAACAGGGAGGAACTGGGGCCAACGTCCTGACTTTC. Translated, it gives CSVEQGGTGANVLTF.

Remarks on this clonotype: A single base separates this from a much larger clone, so it may be a read error. The gene calls are TRBV15 and TRBJ2-5; the D gene is possibly TRBD2 (5 bases). Germline lookup yields CDR1 LNHNV and CDR2 YYDKDF (reference sequence). The ends were cut back, 5 bases at V and 5 bases at J, with 18 bases in the middle. The CDR3 runs to 15 residues. The CDR3, as DNA: TGTGCCACCAGCGGCACTACCCTCGGGGATGAGACCCAGTACTTC. It is translated as CATSGTTLGDETQYF.

Written as DNA, the CDR3 is TGTGCCACCAGTAAGGAGCGAGTTTATAGCAATCAGCCCCAGCATTTT. Translated, it gives CATSKERVYSNQPQHF. This chain links TRBV24-1 with TRBJ1-5; D gene ambiguous. V was pared by 6 bases and J by 0 bases, with 14 bases between. In germline, CDR1 is KGHDR, CDR2 SFDVKD. This CDR3 has 16 residues.

The chain joins TRBV29-1 to TRBJ2-5; 9 nucleotides align to TRBD1. CDR3 length equals 13 residues. V lost 5 bases and J lost 5; bases outside the gene matches: 6. Germline-derived CDR1 and CDR2 are SQVTM and ANQGSEA. Here the CDR3 DNA reads TGCAGCGTTAGGACAGGGGCTGGGGAGACCCAGTACTTC. Its translation: CSVRTGAGETQYF.

This clonotype occurred a few times. In DNA, the CDR3 is TGTGCCAGCAGAACCGGGACAGGGGTCGTACCCTTCTTT. Residues: CASRTGTGVVPFF. The chain joins TRBV11-1 to TRBJ1-1; 10 bases are shared with TRBD1. The CDR3 covers 13 residues. CDR1 and CDR2 from the germline V gene are SGHAT and FQDESV (reference sequence). V lost 6 bases, J lost 14 bases, and 12 bases stayed unmatched.

This clonotype was recorded only once. A much more abundant neighbour one base away suggests this may be a read error. J is TRBJ2-5 and V is TRBV20-1; tentatively, D is TRBD1 or TRBD2 (5 bases each). V was pared by 1 base and J by 5 bases, with 11 bases between. Germline V gives CDR1 DFQATT, CDR2 SNEGSKA (reference sequence). The CDR3 loop spans 13 amino acids. This CDR3 reads CSARGEGLETQYF. The CDR3 nucleotides read TGCAGTGCTAGAGGAGAGGGGCTGGAGACCCAGTACTTC.

The rearrangement joins TRBV10-3 to TRBJ1-5, with a tentative D call TRBD1 (5 bases). The ends were cut back, 4 bases at V and 9 bases at J, with 16 bases in the middle. Germline V CDR1 and CDR2: ENHRY, SYGVKD. The CDR3 has 14 residues. This chain's CDR3 is CAISAREGLGPQHF. In DNA, the CDR3 is TGTGCCATCAGTGCTAGGGAGGGGCTGGGGCCCCAGCATTTT.

This clonotype was counted many times. V usage is TRBV29-1 and J usage is TRBJ1-1, with D hard to call. The CDR3 totals 15 residues. V lost 4 bases, J lost 3 bases, and 18 bases lay in between. CDR1 and CDR2 from the germline V gene are SQVTM and ANQGSEA. CDR3 bases: TGCAGCGTTGGGGGAGTGGAGACTCGAGACACTGAAGCTTTCTTT. It specifies CSVGGVETRDTEAFF.

CDR3 region: CASGVQGASNQPQHF. CDR3 nucleotides: TGTGCCAGCGGAGTACAGGGGGCTAGCAATCAGCCCCAGCATTTT. This chain connects TRBV6-5 to TRBJ1-5, with TRBD1 identical over 9 bases. The CDR3 loop spans 15 amino acids. V lost 8 bases and J lost 0; bases outside the gene matches: 5. Germline CDR1 MNHEY, CDR2 SVGAGI.

The rearrangement joins TRBV7-2 to TRBJ2-5; 7 nucleotides align to TRBD2. J was trimmed by 5 bases and V by 5 bases; bases with no gene match: 11. Germline values: CDR1 SGHTA, CDR2 FQGNSA. This CDR3 is 15 amino acids long. The CDR3 DNA sequence: TGTGCCAGCAGCAAATCCACGGGGGGACTGGAGACCCAGTACTTC. Protein sequence: CASSKSTGGLETQYF.

A few counts support this clonotype. The chain carries TRBV5-1 and TRBJ1-2; tentatively, D is TRBD1 (6 bases). The CDR3 spans 14 residues. Germline V gene data show CDR1 as SGHRS and CDR2 as YFSETQ. V was cut by 5 bases and J by 1 base, with 12 bases left in between. CDR3 DNA: TGCGCCAGCAGTGGGGGGCGCTATAACTATGGCTACACCTTC. This translates into CASSGGRYNYGYTF. The entire variable domain, with the rest obtained from reference TRBV5-1 and TRBJ1-2, is as follows: KAGVTQTPRYLIKTRGQQVTLSCSPISGHRSVSWYQQTPGQGLQFLFEYFSETQRNKGNFPGRFSGRQFSNSRSEMNVSTLELGDSALYLCASSGGRYNYGYTFGSGTRLTVV.

This clonotype was detected a few times. CDR3 region: CASSSFDRQNQPQHF. CDR3 nucleotide sequence: TGTGCCAGCAGCTCCTTCGACAGGCAAAATCAGCCCCAGCATTTT. The chain employs TRBV5-6 and TRBJ1-5, with D possibly being TRBD1 (6 bases). Germline V gene data show CDR1 as SGHDT and CDR2 as YYEEEE. The CDR3 contains 15 residues. Between the trimmed V and J ends, which lost 3 bases and 4 bases, there was a span of 14 bases. The full variable domain, completed using reference TRBV5-6 and TRBJ1-5, is DAGVTQSPTHLIKTRGQQVTLRCSPKSGHDTVSWYQQALGQGPQFIFQYYEEEERQRGNFPDRFSGHQFPNYSSELNVNALLLGDSALYLCASSSFDRQNQPQHFGDGTRLSIL.

To note about this clonotype: A much larger clone differs by one base, so this may be a read error. The chain couples TRBV29-1 to TRBJ1-2; D remains unclear. Germline loops: CDR1 SQVTM, CDR2 ANQGSEA. This CDR3 has 13 residues. The chain's CDR3 is CSHRQELNYGHTF. The DNA of the CDR3 is TGCAGCCATCGGCAGGAACTAAACTATGGCCACACCTTC. Full variable domain (remainder filled in from reference TRBV29-1 and TRBJ1-2): SAVISQKPSRDICQRGTSLTIQCQVDSQVTMMFWYRQQPGQSLTLIATANQGSEATYESGFVIDKFPISRPNLTFSTLTVSNMSPEDSSIYLCSHRQELNYGHTFGSGTRLTVV.

There are many counts of this clonotype. The chain is built from TRBV12-3 or TRBV12-4 and TRBJ1-1, with no clear D. The CDR3 has 13 amino acids. The V gene lost 6 bases and the J gene lost 2 bases, with 10 bases spanning the gap. Here the CDR3 reads CASSLSSNTEAFF. CDR3 DNA: TGTGCCAGCAGCTTGTCCTCCAACACTGAAGCTTTCTTT.